This T cell receptor (beta chain) derives from a study of blood T cell repertoires in COVID-19. Study in general: Specimens from acute and convalescent COVID-19 originated in the United States, Italy and Spain. PBMCs, B-cell-depleted T cells, or T cells were the source of the cDNA or gDNA that made up the material.

CDR1 and CDR2 from the germline V gene are MNHEY and SMNVEV (reference sequence). The CDR3 totals 14 residues. V lost 7 bases and J lost 0, with 13 bases in between. In the source study's methods: Nucleated cell counts were estimated from reference gene primer amplification. The table came from immunoSEQ multiplex PCR; TCRdb's copy has only in-frame clones and leaves some out. V and J calls and clone size come straight from that table; D and trimming were deduced from the DNA. The sample has around 230,000 clones, roughly 80% seen once. In this sample, this clone turned up once. The J gene is TRBJ2-7, the V gene TRBV27; no reliable D call. The source of this sequence is a woman aged 60-75 years with active or convalescent COVID-19. The sequencing input was peripheral blood. CDR3 in amino acids: CASKRLLDSYEQYF. The DNA for the CDR3 is TGTGCCAGCAAGAGGCTTCTCGACTCCTACGAGCAGTACTTC.